This T cell receptor (beta chain) was obtained from a study of metastatic and nonmetastatic thyroid tumors. Overall study context: Both malignant and benign thyroid patients supplied peripheral blood and tumor or nodule tissue samples, across which the repertoires of these patients were then compared. General study findings and limits: Reportedly, malignant thyroid tumors had significantly higher TCR beta diversity than benign nodules, in blood and tumor.

This clone has a handful of counts. Its target is unknown. Per the study methods: The distant-metastasis classifier for papillary thyroid cancer was built from CDR3 differences across clinicopathological groups. TCRdb re-called clones from the PCR reads using MiXCR. These V and J calls derive from TCRdb rather than the authors' analysis. The table lists 15,000 or so clones, around 25% of them singletons. Patients underwent thyroid surgery, and none had received any treatment before it. The CDR3 consists of 16 residues. CDR1 and CDR2 from the germline V gene are MRHNA and SNTAGT. Trimming took off 0 bases at V and 1 base at J, with 10 bases between the two ends.

The chain employs TRBV6-4 and TRBJ2-1; D perhaps matches TRBD1 (6 bases). This TCR came from a male donor with papillary thyroid cancer or a benign thyroid nodule (not recorded which). Some clones in this sample may be carry-over from other donors' samples. Sequenced material: blood. This CDR3 is CASSDSFRGSYNEQFF. CDR3 bases: TGTGCCAGCAGTGACTCCTTTAGGGGGTCCTACAATGAGCAGTTCTTC.